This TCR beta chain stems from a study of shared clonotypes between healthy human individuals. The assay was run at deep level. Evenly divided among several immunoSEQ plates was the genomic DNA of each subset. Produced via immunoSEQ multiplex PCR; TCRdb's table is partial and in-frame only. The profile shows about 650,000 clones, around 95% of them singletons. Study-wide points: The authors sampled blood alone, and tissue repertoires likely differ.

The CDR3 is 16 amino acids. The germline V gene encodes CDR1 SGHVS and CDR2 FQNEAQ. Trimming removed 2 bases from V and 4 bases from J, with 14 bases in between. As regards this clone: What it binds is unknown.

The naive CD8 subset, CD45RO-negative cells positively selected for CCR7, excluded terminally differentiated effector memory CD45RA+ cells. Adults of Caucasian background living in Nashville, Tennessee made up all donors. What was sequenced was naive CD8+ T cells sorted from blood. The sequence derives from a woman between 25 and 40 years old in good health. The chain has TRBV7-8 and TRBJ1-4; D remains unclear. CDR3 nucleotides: TGTGCCAGCAGCTTAAATTTTCGGGCAGATAATGAAAAACTGTTTTTT. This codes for CASSLNFRADNEKLFF.